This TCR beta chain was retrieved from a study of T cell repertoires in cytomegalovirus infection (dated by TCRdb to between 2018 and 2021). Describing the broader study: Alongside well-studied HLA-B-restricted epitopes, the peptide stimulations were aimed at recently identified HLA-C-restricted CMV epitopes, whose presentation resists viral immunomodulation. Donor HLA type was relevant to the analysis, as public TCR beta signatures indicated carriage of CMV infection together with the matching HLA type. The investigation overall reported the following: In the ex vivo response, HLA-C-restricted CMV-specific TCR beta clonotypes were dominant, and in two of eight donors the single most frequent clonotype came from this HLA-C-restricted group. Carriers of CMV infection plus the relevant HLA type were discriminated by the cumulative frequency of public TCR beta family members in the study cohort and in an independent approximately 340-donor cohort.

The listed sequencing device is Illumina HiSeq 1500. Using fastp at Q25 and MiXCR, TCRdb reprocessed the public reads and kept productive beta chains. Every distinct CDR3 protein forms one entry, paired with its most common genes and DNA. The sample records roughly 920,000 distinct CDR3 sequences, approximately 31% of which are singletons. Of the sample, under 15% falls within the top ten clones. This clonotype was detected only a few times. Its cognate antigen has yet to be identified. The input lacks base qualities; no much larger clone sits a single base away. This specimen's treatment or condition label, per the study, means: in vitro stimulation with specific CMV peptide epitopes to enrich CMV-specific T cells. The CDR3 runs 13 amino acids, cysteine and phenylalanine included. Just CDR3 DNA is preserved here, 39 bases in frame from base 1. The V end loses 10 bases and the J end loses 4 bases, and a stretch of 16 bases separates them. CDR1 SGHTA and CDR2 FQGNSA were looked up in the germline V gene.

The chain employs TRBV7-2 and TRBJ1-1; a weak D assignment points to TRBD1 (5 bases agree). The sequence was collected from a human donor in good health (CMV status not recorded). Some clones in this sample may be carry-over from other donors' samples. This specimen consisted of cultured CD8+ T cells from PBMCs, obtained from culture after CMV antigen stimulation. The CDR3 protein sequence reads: CAIRRVSGTEAFF. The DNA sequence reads TGTGCCATACGCAGGGTCTCCGGCACTGAAGCTTTCTTT.